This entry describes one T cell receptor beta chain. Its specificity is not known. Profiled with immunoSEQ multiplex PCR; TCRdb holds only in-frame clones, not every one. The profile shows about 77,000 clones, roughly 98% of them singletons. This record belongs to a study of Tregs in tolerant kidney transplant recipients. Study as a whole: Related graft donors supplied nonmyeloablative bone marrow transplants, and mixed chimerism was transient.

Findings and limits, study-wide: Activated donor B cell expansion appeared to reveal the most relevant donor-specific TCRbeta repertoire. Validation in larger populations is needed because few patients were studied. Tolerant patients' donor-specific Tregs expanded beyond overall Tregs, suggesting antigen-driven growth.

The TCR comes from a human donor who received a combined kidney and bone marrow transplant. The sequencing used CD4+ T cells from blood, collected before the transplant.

CDR3 protein: CASSQMGQLSGNTIYF. The CDR3 nucleotides read TGCGCCAGCAGTCAAATGGGACAGCTCTCTGGAAACACCATATATTTT. The gene calls are TRBV23-1 and TRBJ1-3; TRBD1 aligns across 7 bases. TRBV23-1 is an ORF, and what it does is uncertain. The CDR3 is 16 residues long. V shed 2 bases and J 0 bases; nucleotides not matched to a gene: 4.